A single sample gave rise to the 26 T cell receptor beta chains below, sequenced in a study of immune heterogeneity within non-small cell lung tumors. The template consisted of bulk tumor genomic DNA, with approximately 630 ng used per sample. Every primary tumor yielded several biopsies, spaced far apart, that were taken during surgery. Curative surgical treatment was performed in patients who had newly diagnosed, untreated non-small cell lung cancer. Multiplex PCR employing 32 V and 13 J primers generated amplicons of the TCR beta CDR3. TCRdb reprocessed the multiplex PCR reads via MiXCR and lists one record per CDR3 protein. Altogether around 12,000 distinct CDR3 sequences are present, around 22% being singletons, with the ten largest covering 4.5% to 5.5%. The sequencing sample was made of lung tumor tissue. The receptors shown here come from a man in his sixties with non-small cell lung cancer.

This clonotype was detected once. The V and J genes are TRBV3-1 and TRBJ1-3; possibly TRBD1 for D (5 bases). Germline V gene sequence: CDR1 LGHDT, CDR2 YNNKEL (reference sequence). The CDR3 runs to 15 residues. Trimming took off 4 bases at V and 2 bases at J, with 12 bases between the two ends. CDR3 residues: CASSRSAGAGNTIYF. In DNA, the CDR3 is TGTGCCAGCAGCCGCTCGGCGGGGGCTGGAAACACCATATATTTT.

As for this clonotype: This may arise from a read error, as a much more abundant clone is one base away. The rearrangement links TRBV12-3 or TRBV12-4 to TRBJ2-7, with a tentative D call TRBD2 (6 bases). V was trimmed by 6 bases and J by 2 bases, leaving 17 bases between them. The CDR3 extends over 15 amino acids. The DNA for the CDR3 is TGTGCCAGCAGGTTGGGGGGAGGCCGAACCTACGAGCAGTACTTC. It codes for CASRLGGGRTYEQYF.

A word on this clonotype: An end of the junction differs from the germline gene, which may be a read error. This chain uses TRBV5-8 with TRBJ2-1; 9 bases line up with TRBD2. Germline lookup yields CDR1 SGHTS and CDR2 YDEGEE. The CDR3 has 13 residues. The CDR3 region has the DNA TGTGCCAGCAGCCTTCTTCGGCGGGAGGGTCCCTCATTC. Its translation is CASSLLRREGPSF.

The chain carries TRBV19 and TRBJ1-1; D perhaps matches TRBD1 (6 bases). Germline CDR1 LNHDA, CDR2 SQIVND (reference sequence). The CDR3 covers 14 residues. V lost 7 bases, J lost 4 bases, and 16 bases lay in between. CDR3 loop: CASTNRWGLTEAFF. In DNA form, the CDR3 reads TGTGCCAGTACTAATCGGTGGGGGCTCACTGAAGCTTTCTTT.

Judged by abundance, this clonotype is medium-sized. J is TRBJ1-2 and V is TRBV18; weak D call: TRBD1 (6 bases). Per the germline V gene, CDR1 is KGHSH and CDR2 is LQKENI. The V gene lost 6 bases and the J gene lost 4 bases, with 15 bases spanning the gap. The length of the CDR3 is 14 residues. The CDR3 DNA follows: TGTGCCAGCTCCCGCGGGGGGCTAGGCTATGGCTACACCTTC. This gives the protein CASSRGGLGYGYTF.

By proportion, this clonotype is medium-sized. The chain carries TRBV12-3 or TRBV12-4 and TRBJ2-6; TRBD1 might be the D (5 bases). The CDR3 runs 14 residues. With 4 bases removed from V and 1 base from J, the gap between germline ends came to 5 bases. The CDR3: CASSSGSGANVLTF. In DNA, the CDR3 is TGTGCCAGCAGTTCAGGGTCTGGGGCCAACGTCCTGACTTTC.

In the case of this clonotype: A read error is possible here, since a much larger clone lies one base away. The rearrangement joins TRBV27 to TRBJ1-4, with D unresolved. The CDR3 totals 14 residues. CDR1 and CDR2 from the germline V gene are MNHEY and SMNVEV (reference sequence). In DNA, the CDR3 is TGTTCCAGCAGTTCACTGGACCTTAATGAAAAACTGTTTTTT. It is translated as CSSSSLDLNEKLFF.

V usage is TRBV18 and J usage is TRBJ1-1; the match to TRBD1 covers 7 bases. CDR1 is KGHSH and CDR2 is LQKENI in the germline V gene. The CDR3 spans 16 residues. Trimming removed 1 base from V and 0 bases from J; junction bases left unmatched: 5. The CDR3 here is CASSPLFGTVNTEAFF. CDR3 DNA: TGTGCCAGCTCACCACTCTTCGGGACAGTGAACACTGAAGCTTTCTTT.

The V gene is TRBV6-1, the J gene TRBJ2-5; no clear D gene. V gave up 5 bases and J gave up 3 bases, with 10 bases separating them. Germline CDR1 MNHNS, CDR2 SASEGT. The CDR3 spans 13 residues. This CDR3 reads CASSYRSEETQYF. DNA for the CDR3: TGTGCCAGCAGTTATAGGTCAGAAGAGACCCAGTACTTC.

By sample fraction, this clonotype is medium-sized. V usage is TRBV5-1 and J usage is TRBJ2-1; D is perhaps TRBD2 (5 bases). Trimming removed 4 bases at V and 10 bases at J, with 12 bases between. Germline V CDR1 and CDR2: SGHRS, YFSETQ. The CDR3 runs to 12 residues. CDR3 bases: TGCGCCAGCAGCCAGGACTGGTCGGAGCAGTTCTTC. Protein product: CASSQDWSEQFF. The full variable domain, with the rest looked up from reference TRBV5-1 and TRBJ2-1, is KAGVTQTPRYLIKTRGQQVTLSCSPISGHRSVSWYQQTPGQGLQFLFEYFSETQRNKGNFPGRFSGRQFSNSRSEMNVSTLELGDSALYLCASSQDWSEQFFGPGTRLTVL.

On this clonotype: This may be a read error: a much more frequent sequence differs by one nucleotide. The rearrangement links TRBV20-1 to TRBJ2-7; 10 bases agree with TRBD2. The germline V gene has CDR1 DFQATT and CDR2 SNEGSKA (reference sequence). The CDR3 sequence is 16 residues long. Trimming cost V 3 bases and J 6 bases; bases outside gene matches: 14. CDR3 amino acids: CSASWLYEREGSEQYF. CDR3 nucleotides: TGCAGTGCTAGTTGGCTATATGAGCGGGAGGGGAGCGAGCAGTACTTC.

A remark on this clonotype: No conserved phenylalanine or tryptophan is present at the end of the CDR3, so a read error is the likely explanation. The chain carries TRBV19 and TRBJ1-3; D is uncertain. The CDR3 totals 15 residues. Looked up from germline, CDR1 is LNHDA and CDR2 is SQIVND (reference sequence). The V end was cut by 6 bases, the J end by 1 base, with 13 bases between. For the CDR3, the DNA is TGTGCCAGTAGCTTCGAGCGGCCATCTGGAAACACCATATATGTT. Its translation is CASSFERPSGNTIYV.

This clonotype was counted ten times or more. This chain connects TRBV9 to TRBJ2-7, with 9 bases fitting TRBD1. The CDR3 extends over 15 amino acids. Unmatched junction bases numbered 9, after V lost 2 bases and J lost 6 bases. CDR1 SGDLS and CDR2 YYNGEE come from the germline V gene. CDR3 coding DNA: TGTGCCAGCAGCGTTGGGACAGGGTGGGTCTTCGAGCAGTACTTC. Its translation: CASSVGTGWVFEQYF.

Details on this clonotype: A much more abundant neighbour one base away suggests this may be a read error. The chain links TRBV15 to TRBJ2-1; no clear D gene. Germline values: CDR1 LNHNV, CDR2 YYDKDF (reference sequence). The CDR3 covers 12 residues. CDR3 sequence (DNA): TGTGCCACCAGCAGATGGCGGAATGAGCAGCTCTTC. This gives the protein CATSRWRNEQLF. Full variable domain (rest looked up from reference TRBV15 and TRBJ2-1): DAMVIQNPRYQVTQFGKPVTLSCSQTLNHNVMYWYQQKSSQAPKLLFHYYDKDFNNEADTPDNFQSRRPNTSFCFLDIRSPGLGDTAMYLCATSRWRNEQLFGPGTRLTVL.

By sample fraction, this clonotype is medium-sized. The V gene is TRBV6-1, the J gene TRBJ1-2; TRBD1 agrees at 7 bases. Germline assignment: CDR1 MNHNS and CDR2 SASEGT. V was clipped by 5 bases and J by 0 bases; unmatched bases: 12. This CDR3 is built from 17 residues. This CDR3 is CASSYGSAQGTNYGYTF. The CDR3 region has the DNA TGTGCCAGCAGTTACGGTTCGGCACAGGGGACTAACTATGGCTACACCTTC.

A word on this clonotype: Relative to the germline gene, one junction end is altered; a read error may explain this. The genes are TRBV6-2 or TRBV6-3 and TRBJ1-1; tentative D call: TRBD1 (5 bases). The CDR3 sequence is 13 residues long. The germline CDR1 and CDR2 sequences are MNHEY and SVGEGT. The chain's CDR3 is CAGSYGGSSEAFF. As DNA, the CDR3 is TGTGCCGGCAGTTACGGGGGAAGTTCTGAAGCTTTCTTT.

This clonotype is medium-sized. The V gene is TRBV5-1, the J gene TRBJ2-3, with 14 bases lining up with TRBD2. This CDR3 region has 16 residues. V shed 6 bases, J shed 1 base, and the junction held 4 bases outside the gene matches. CDR1 SGHRS and CDR2 YFSETQ come from the germline V gene. The CDR3 region is CASTGLAGVGTDTQYF. CDR3 sequence (DNA): TGCGCCAGCACGGGACTAGCGGGAGTGGGCACAGATACGCAGTATTTT.

Judged by abundance, this clonotype is medium-sized (0.01 to 0.1%). This chain connects TRBV27 to TRBJ1-1; D might be TRBD1 (5 bases). This CDR3 region has 14 residues. CDR1 is MNHEY, CDR2 SMNVEV, per germline (reference sequence). V was pared by 3 bases and J by 2 bases, with 10 bases between. CDR3: CASSLGGGNTEAFF. The CDR3 coding sequence is TGTGCCAGCAGTTTGGGGGGGGGAAACACTGAAGCTTTCTTT.

This clonotype appeared a few times. The chain recombines TRBV7-2 with TRBJ2-1; D is unclear. Germline CDR1 SGHTA, CDR2 FQGNSA. CDR3 length equals 17 residues. V lost 1 base, J lost 6 bases, and 19 bases lay in between. The CDR3 reads CASSLGPLTTTSNEQFF. The CDR3 DNA follows: TGTGCCAGCAGCTTAGGGCCCCTCACTACGACCAGCAATGAGCAGTTCTTC.

Sample share makes this clonotype medium-sized. V usage is TRBV5-1 and J usage is TRBJ2-7; D remains unclear. Germline CDR1 is SGHRS and CDR2 is YFSETQ. Trimming pared 4 bases from V and 0 bases from J, leaving 14 bases between. CDR3 length: 15 residues. CDR3 in amino acids: CASSLSLGLSYEQYF. The DNA of the CDR3 is TGCGCCAGCAGCCTATCGCTGGGCCTCTCCTACGAGCAGTACTTC.

This clonotype is categorized as medium-sized. The V gene is TRBV28, the J gene TRBJ2-2; D remains unclear. Deletions cut 2 bases from V and 5 bases from J, with 9 bases between. The CDR3 runs to 14 residues. Looked up from germline, CDR1 is MDHEN and CDR2 is SYDVKM. The CDR3 sequence: CASSLPGPTGELFF. CDR3 DNA: TGTGCCAGCAGTTTACCTGGGCCTACCGGGGAGCTGTTTTTT.

J is TRBJ2-5 and V is TRBV11-2; a weak D match, TRBD1 (5 bases). The V and J ends lost 4 bases and 4 bases respectively, with 25 bases between them. CDR1 and CDR2 (germline): SGHAT, FQNNGV. This CDR3 is built from 18 residues. The CDR3 loop reads CASSSLIDTGLAAETQYF. The CDR3 nucleotides read TGTGCCAGCAGCTCGCTGATTGATACAGGTTTGGCAGCAGAGACCCAGTACTTC. Based on the CDR3 plus reference TRBV11-2 and TRBJ2-5, the full variable domain is EAGVAQSPRYKIIEKRQSVAFWCNPISGHATLYWYQQILGQGPKLLIQFQNNGVVDDSQLPKDRFSAERLKGVDSTLKIQPAKLEDSAVYLCASSSLIDTGLAAETQYFGPGTRLLVL.

This clonotype was counted a few times. The rearrangement joins TRBV3-1 to TRBJ2-7; D is unresolved. Germline loops: CDR1 LGHDT, CDR2 YNNKEL (reference sequence). V shed 4 bases and J shed 5 bases, with 15 bases lying between them. CDR3 length: 14 residues. The CDR3 protein is CASSPDWVGNEQYF. CDR3 coding DNA: TGTGCCAGCAGCCCCGACTGGGTGGGGAACGAGCAGTACTTC.

In its sample, this clonotype is medium-sized. The chain links TRBV7-9 to TRBJ1-2, with TRBD1 as a possible D gene (6 bases). V lost 0 bases to trimming and J lost 4 bases, with 9 bases between them. The germline CDR1 and CDR2 sequences are SEHNR and FQNEAQ (reference sequence). This CDR3 has 14 residues. For the CDR3, the DNA is TGTGCCAGCAGCTTAGCACAGGGAATCTATGGCTACACCTTC. Translating gives CASSLAQGIYGYTF.

The DNA of the CDR3 is TGTGCCAGCAGCTGGTCGGGGGGCTACTACGAGCAGTACTTC. Protein: CASSWSGGYYEQYF. This chain uses TRBV7-9 with TRBJ2-7; maybe TRBD2 (7 bases). Germline CDR1 is SEHNR and CDR2 is FQNEAQ (reference sequence). V was trimmed by 4 bases and J by 3 bases, leaving 13 bases between them. CDR3 length: 14 residues. Full variable domain (missing parts from reference TRBV7-9 and TRBJ2-7): DTGVSQNPRHKITKRGQNVTFRCDPISEHNRLYWYRQTLGQGPEFLTYFQNEAQLEKSRLLSDRFSAERPKGSFSTLEIQRTEQGDSAMYLCASSWSGGYYEQYFGPGTRLTVT.

This clonotype occurred a few times. V gene TRBV28 combines with J gene TRBJ2-3; 7 bases map to TRBD2. V was pared by 5 bases and J by 12 bases, with 11 bases of the junction left unmatched. The CDR3 has 13 residues. Germline loops: CDR1 MDHEN, CDR2 SYDVKM. The CDR3 loop is CASSPPTAGTQYF. The CDR3 DNA follows: TGTGCCAGCAGTCCCCCTACAGCGGGAACCCAGTATTTT.